Presented here are 12 T cell receptor beta chains from one specimen sequenced in a study of neurological immune-mediated disorders. The time point: longitudinal time-point 1 (baseline). A single record per CDR3 protein comes from TCRdb applying MiXCR to the 5' RACE reads. The table shows around 71,000 distinct CDR3 sequences, with about 13% occurring only once. Input material: PBMCs. These receptors all stem from a female donor with HTLV-1-associated myelopathy (HAM/TSP).

The chain is built from TRBV4-2 and TRBJ2-3; D unresolved. Trimming pared 0 bases from V and 5 bases from J, leaving 6 bases between. CDR3 length: 13 residues. The germline CDR1 and CDR2 sequences are LGHNA and YNFKEQ. The CDR3 here is CASSQDNVDTQYF. CDR3 in DNA: TGTGCCAGCAGCCAAGATAATGTAGATACGCAGTATTTT.

This clonotype was picked up many times. The CDR3 region has the DNA TGTGCCAGCAGTTTCCTCCTCGGGACAGACCCTTCCAATGAGCAGTTCTTC. As protein: CASSFLLGTDPSNEQFF. This sequence joins TRBV6-5 and TRBJ2-1, with TRBD1 matching 7 bases. This CDR3 is 17 amino acids long. The V gene end was trimmed by 4 bases and the J gene end by 6 bases; junction bases not matched to a gene: 15. The germline V gene encodes CDR1 MNHEY and CDR2 SVGAGI.

The gene calls are TRBV18 and TRBJ1-4, with TRBD1 as a possible D gene (6 bases). The V and J ends lost 6 bases and 0 bases respectively, with 14 bases between them. Germline V gene data show CDR1 as KGHSH and CDR2 as LQKENI. CDR3 size: 16 residues. The CDR3 DNA reads TGTGCCAGCTCGCCCCTGGGGGCATCAACTAATGAAAAACTGTTTTTT. This sequence encodes CASSPLGASTNEKLFF.

Many counts were recorded for this clonotype. The V and J genes are TRBV11-2 and TRBJ1-1, with a weak D call TRBD1 (5 bases). Trimming removed 5 bases from V and 1 base from J, with 14 bases in between. The CDR3 runs to 15 residues. Germline CDR1 reads SGHAT; CDR2 reads FQNNGV. The CDR3 region has the DNA TGTGCCAGCAGCGGCCGTCTTGGGGGGAACACTGAAGCTTTCTTT. This sequence encodes CASSGRLGGNTEAFF. Full variable domain (missing parts from reference TRBV11-2 and TRBJ1-1): EAGVAQSPRYKIIEKRQSVAFWCNPISGHATLYWYQQILGQGPKLLIQFQNNGVVDDSQLPKDRFSAERLKGVDSTLKIQPAKLEDSAVYLCASSGRLGGNTEAFFGQGTRLTVV.

This clonotype has at least ten counts. The CDR3 sequence is CSAVRDRVTGYTF. Written as DNA, the CDR3 is TGCAGTGCCGTCCGGGACAGGGTCACCGGCTACACCTTC. The V and J genes are TRBV20-1 and TRBJ1-2; 9 nucleotides align to TRBD1. V trimming: 6 bases; J trimming: 8 bases; junction bases outside the gene matches: 10. The CDR3 is made up of 13 amino acids. Looked up from germline, CDR1 is DFQATT and CDR2 is SNEGSKA (reference sequence).

This clonotype has a count of ten or more. V and J are TRBV5-1 and TRBJ2-1, with 7 bases identical to TRBD2. The V gene's germline CDR1 is SGHRS and CDR2 YFSETQ. The ends lost 6 bases at V and 3 bases at J; junction bases unmatched: 9. CDR3 length equals 15 residues. The CDR3 is CASIGGLADYNEQFF. The CDR3 nucleotides read TGCGCCAGCATCGGGGGGTTAGCGGACTACAATGAGCAGTTCTTC.

This clonotype was found many times. V is TRBV5-1 and J is TRBJ2-7; 11 nucleotides align to TRBD2. The CDR3 runs 16 residues. Germline-derived CDR1 and CDR2 are SGHRS and YFSETQ. V lost 5 bases and J lost 6; bases outside the gene matches: 13. The CDR3 region has the DNA TGCGCCAGCAGTATAGGACTAGCGGGTTCCGGTAGCGAGCAGTACTTC. Residues: CASSIGLAGSGSEQYF.

This clonotype has a count of ten or more. The chain recombines TRBV20-1 with TRBJ2-1, with 9 bases aligning to TRBD1. The CDR3 is 14 residues long. CDR1 is DFQATT, CDR2 SNEGSKA, per germline (reference sequence). J gave up 7 bases and V 6 bases, and 10 bases lay outside the gene matches. For the CDR3, the DNA is TGCAGTGCCCCCGGGACAGGGAGAGGGAATGAGCAGTTCTTC. Protein product: CSAPGTGRGNEQFF.

This clonotype was recorded many times. V and J are TRBV5-1 and TRBJ2-7; no definite D call. This CDR3 spans 13 amino acids. V lost 4 bases and J 9 bases, leaving 17 bases between the germline ends. Germline V gene lookup returns CDR1 SGHRS and CDR2 YFSETQ. In DNA form, the CDR3 reads TGCGCCAGCAGCCCGGATGGCTTTTTTGGGCAGTACTTC. Translating it yields CASSPDGFFGQYF.

This clonotype has a count of ten or more. The chain couples TRBV6-5 to TRBJ2-7; tentatively, D is TRBD1 (6 bases). Germline V gene sequence: CDR1 MNHEY, CDR2 SVGAGI. This CDR3 contains 14 residues. Deletions cut 2 bases from V and 0 bases from J, with 8 bases between. DNA of the CDR3: TGTGCCAGCAGTTACAGGGGGAGCTCCTACGAGCAGTACTTC. This sequence encodes CASSYRGSSYEQYF.

This clonotype was recorded many times. This chain joins TRBV28 and TRBJ1-3; unclear D gene. The germline V gene encodes CDR1 MDHEN and CDR2 SYDVKM. V lost 7 bases and J lost 3, with 10 bases in between. This CDR3 is 13 amino acids long. The CDR3 region has the DNA TGTGCCAGCATTCTTGCTCTTGGAAACACCATATATTTT. It encodes CASILALGNTIYF.

This clonotype has more than one count but fewer than ten. J is TRBJ1-1 and V is TRBV12-3 or TRBV12-4, with D unclear. This CDR3 comprises 12 residues. Trimming took off 1 base at V and 8 bases at J, with 8 bases between the two ends. The CDR3 reads CASSLGPAEAFF. For the CDR3, the DNA is TGTGCCAGCAGTTTAGGGCCAGCAGAAGCTTTCTTT.